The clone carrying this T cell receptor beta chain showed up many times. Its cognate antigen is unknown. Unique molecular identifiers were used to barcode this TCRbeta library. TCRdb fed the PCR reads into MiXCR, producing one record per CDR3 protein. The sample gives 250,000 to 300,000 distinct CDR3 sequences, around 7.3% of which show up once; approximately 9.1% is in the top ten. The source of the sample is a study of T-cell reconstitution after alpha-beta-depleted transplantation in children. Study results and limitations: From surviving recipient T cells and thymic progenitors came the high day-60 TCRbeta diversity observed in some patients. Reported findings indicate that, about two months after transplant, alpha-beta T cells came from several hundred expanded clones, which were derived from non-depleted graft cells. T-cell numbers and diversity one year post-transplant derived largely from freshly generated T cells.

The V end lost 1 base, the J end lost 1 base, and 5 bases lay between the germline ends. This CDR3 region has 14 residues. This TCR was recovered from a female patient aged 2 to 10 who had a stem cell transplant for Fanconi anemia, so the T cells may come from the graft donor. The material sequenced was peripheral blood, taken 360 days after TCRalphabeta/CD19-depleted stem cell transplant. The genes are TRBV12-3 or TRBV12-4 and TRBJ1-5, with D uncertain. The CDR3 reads CASSLGPSNQPQHF. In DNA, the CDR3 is TGTGCCAGCAGTTTAGGACCCAGCAATCAGCCCCAGCATTTT.